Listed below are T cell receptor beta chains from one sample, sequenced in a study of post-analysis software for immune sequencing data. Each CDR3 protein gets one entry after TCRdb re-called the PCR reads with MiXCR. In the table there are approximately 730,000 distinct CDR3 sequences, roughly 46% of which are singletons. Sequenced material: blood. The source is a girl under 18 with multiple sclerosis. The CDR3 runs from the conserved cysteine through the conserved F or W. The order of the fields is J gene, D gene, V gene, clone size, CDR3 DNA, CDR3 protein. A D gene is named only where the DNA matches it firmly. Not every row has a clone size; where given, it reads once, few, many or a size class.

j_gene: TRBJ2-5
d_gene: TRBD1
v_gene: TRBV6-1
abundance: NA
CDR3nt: TGTGCCAGCAGCTACGGGACAGTGGGAGAGACCCAGTACTTC
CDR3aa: CASSYGTVGETQYF

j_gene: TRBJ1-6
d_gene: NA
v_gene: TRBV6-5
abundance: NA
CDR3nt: TGTGCCAGCAGTTACACAGGACACTCAGTCGATTCACCCCTCCACTTT
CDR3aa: CASSYTGHSVDSPLHF

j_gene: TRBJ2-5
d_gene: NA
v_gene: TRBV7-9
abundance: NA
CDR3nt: TGTGCCAGCAGCTCCCCCCAGGGGCTGGAGACCCAGTACTTC
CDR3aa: CASSSPQGLETQYF

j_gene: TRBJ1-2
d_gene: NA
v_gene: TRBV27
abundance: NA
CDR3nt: TGTGCCAGCAGCGCCACCGGGACAAACGCTAACTATGGCTACACCTTC
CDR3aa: CASSATGTNANYGYTF

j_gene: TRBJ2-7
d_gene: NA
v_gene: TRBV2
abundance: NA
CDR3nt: TGTGCCAGCAATTTTGAAGCGCAAACTCCCTCCTACGAGCAGTACTTC
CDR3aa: CASNFEAQTPSYEQYF

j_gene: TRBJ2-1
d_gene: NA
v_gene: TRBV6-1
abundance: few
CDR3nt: TGTGCCAGCAGTGAAGGCCTAGGGCCTGGGGAGCAGTTCTTC
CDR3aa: CASSEGLGPGEQFF

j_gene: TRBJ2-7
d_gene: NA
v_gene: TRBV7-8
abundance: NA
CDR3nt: TGTGCCAGCAGCCCAAGACGGGGCCGCCACGAGCAGTACTTC
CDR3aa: CASSPRRGRHEQYF

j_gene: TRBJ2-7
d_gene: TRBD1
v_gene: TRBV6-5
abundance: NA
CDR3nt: TGTGCCAGCAGTTACTCGATCTTCGCGGACAGGCTGGGCTACGAGCAGGACTTC
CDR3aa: CASSYSIFADRLGYEQDF

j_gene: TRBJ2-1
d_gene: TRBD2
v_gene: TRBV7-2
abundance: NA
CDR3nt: TGTGCCAGCAGCTTAGCTGGACTAGCGGATACCTACAATGAGCAGTTCTTC
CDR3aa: CASSLAGLADTYNEQFF

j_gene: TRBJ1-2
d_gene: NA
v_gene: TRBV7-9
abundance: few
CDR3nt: TGTGCCAGCAGATCCCCCTGGAGACAAGGCTACACCTTC
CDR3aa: CASRSPWRQGYTF

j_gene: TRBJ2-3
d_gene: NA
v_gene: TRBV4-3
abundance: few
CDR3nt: TGCGCCAGCAGCCAAGACGGCTTCCGCACAGATACGCAGTATTTT
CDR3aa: CASSQDGFRTDTQYF

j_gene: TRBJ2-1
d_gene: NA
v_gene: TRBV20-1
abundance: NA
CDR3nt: TGCAGTGCTAGAGTTTTAAGGGCCGGCAATGAGCAGTTCTTC
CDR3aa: CSARVLRAGNEQFF

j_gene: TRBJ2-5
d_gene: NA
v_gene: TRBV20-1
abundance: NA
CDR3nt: TGCAGTGCTACTTCGCTGACTAGGGGTCAAGAGACCCAGTACTTC
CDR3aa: CSATSLTRGQETQYF

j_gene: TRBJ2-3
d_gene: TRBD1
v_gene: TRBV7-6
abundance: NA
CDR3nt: TGTGCCAGCAGCTTAGGGGGGACAGGGTCCGATACGCAGTATTTT
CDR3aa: CASSLGGTGSDTQYF

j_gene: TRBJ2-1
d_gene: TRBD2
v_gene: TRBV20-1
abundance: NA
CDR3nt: TGCAGTGCTAGAGATTATCGGCTAGCGGAGTACTACAATGAGCAGTTCTTC
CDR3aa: CSARDYRLAEYYNEQFF

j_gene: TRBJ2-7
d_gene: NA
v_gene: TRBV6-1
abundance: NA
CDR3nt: TGTGCCAGCAGTAAGAACCTGGACAGATTATACGAGCAGTACTTC
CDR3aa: CASSKNLDRLYEQYF

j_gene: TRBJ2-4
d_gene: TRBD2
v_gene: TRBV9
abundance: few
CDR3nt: TGTGCCAGCAGCGTAGAAGGATCTAGCGGAACCAAAAACATTCAGTACTTC
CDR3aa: CASSVEGSSGTKNIQYF

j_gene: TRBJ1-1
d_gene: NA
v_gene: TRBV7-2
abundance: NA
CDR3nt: TGTGCCAGCAGCCCCATAGGAGTTGGGATATCGTCTGAAGCTTTCTTT
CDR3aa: CASSPIGVGISSEAFF

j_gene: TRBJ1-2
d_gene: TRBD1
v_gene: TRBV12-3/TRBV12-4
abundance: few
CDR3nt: TGTGCCAGCAGTCCACTCAGGGGGGGTCATGGCTACACCTTC
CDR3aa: CASSPLRGGHGYTF

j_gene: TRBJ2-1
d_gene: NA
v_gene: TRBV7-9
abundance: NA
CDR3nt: TGTGCCAGCAGCTTACTCCGGGACCTCCACAATGAGCAGTTCTTC
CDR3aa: CASSLLRDLHNEQFF

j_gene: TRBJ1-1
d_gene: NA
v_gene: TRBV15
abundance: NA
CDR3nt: TGTGCCACCAGCAGTAAAATAAACACTGAAGCTTTCTTT
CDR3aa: CATSSKINTEAFF

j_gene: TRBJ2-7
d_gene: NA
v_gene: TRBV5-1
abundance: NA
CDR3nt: TGCGCCAGCAACGACCCCGGGTATTCAGACGAGCAGTACTTC
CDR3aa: CASNDPGYSDEQYF

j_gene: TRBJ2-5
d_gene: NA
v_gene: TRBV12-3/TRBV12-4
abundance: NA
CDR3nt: TGTGCCAGCAGTTTAGGCCTCGGAGTTGAGACCCAGTACTTC
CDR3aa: CASSLGLGVETQYF

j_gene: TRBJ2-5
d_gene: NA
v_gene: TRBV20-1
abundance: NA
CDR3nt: TGCAGTGCTAGTTCGCAAATCCAAGAGACCCAGTACTTC
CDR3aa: CSASSQIQETQYF

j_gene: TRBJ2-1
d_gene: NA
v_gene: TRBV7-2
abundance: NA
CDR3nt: TGTGCCAGCAGCTTCGGGCCGGCTGAGCAGTTCTTC
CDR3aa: CASSFGPAEQFF

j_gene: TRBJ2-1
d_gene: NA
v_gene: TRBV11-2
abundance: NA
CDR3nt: TGTGCCAGCAGCCCAGCCGATGGGCGGGGATGGGAGCAGTTCTTC
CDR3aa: CASSPADGRGWEQFF

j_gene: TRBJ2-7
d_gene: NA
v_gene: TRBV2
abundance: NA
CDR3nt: TGTGCCAGCAGGATACAGCGCACCTACGAGCAGTACTTC
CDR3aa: CASRIQRTYEQYF

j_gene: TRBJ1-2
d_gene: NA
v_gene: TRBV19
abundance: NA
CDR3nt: TGTGCCAGTAGTATGGGACTAACCCGTGGCTATGGCGACACCTTC
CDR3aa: CASSMGLTRGYGDTF

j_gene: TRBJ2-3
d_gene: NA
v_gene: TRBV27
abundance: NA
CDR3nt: TGTGCCAGCAGCGAAGGGACGGCCAGCACAGATACGCAGTATTTT
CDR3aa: CASSEGTASTDTQYF

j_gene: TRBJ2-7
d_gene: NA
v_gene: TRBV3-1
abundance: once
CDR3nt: TGTGCCAGCAGCCAAGTAATGAGGGGGACCTACGAGCAGTACTTC
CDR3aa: CASSQVMRGTYEQYF

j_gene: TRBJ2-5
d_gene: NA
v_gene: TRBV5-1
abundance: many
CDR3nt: TGCGCCAGCAGCTTTGGAGGGCAAGAGACCCAGTACTTC
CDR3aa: CASSFGGQETQYF